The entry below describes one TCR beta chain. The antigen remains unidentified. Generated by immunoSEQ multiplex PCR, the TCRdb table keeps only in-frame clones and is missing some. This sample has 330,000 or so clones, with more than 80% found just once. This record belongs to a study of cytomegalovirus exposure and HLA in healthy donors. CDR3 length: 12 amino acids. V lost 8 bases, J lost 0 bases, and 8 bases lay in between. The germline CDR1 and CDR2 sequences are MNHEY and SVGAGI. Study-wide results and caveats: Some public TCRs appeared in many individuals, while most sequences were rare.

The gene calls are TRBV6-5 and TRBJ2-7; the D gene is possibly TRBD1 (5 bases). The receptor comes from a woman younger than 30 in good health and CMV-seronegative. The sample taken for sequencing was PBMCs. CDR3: CASCDSSYEQYF. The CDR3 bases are TGTGCCAGCTGCGACAGCTCCTACGAGCAGTACTTC.